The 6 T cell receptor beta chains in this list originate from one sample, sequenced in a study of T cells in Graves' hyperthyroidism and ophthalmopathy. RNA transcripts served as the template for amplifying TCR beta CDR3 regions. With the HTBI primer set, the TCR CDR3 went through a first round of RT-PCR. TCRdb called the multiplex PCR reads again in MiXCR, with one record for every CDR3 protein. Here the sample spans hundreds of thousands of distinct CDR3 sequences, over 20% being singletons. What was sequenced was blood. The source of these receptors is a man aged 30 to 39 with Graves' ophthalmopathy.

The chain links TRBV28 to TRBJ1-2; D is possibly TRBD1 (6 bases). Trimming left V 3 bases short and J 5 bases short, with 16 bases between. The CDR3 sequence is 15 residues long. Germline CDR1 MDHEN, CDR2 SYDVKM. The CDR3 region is CASSFGRGRGYGYTF. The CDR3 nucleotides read TGTGCCAGCAGTTTCGGTCGGGGGAGGGGGTATGGCTACACCTTC.

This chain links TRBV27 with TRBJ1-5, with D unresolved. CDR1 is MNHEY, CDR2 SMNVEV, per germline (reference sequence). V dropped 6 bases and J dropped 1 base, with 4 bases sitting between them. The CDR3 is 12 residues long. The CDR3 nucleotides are TGTGCCAGCAGCACGAGCAATCAGCCCCAGCATTTT. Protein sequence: CASSTSNQPQHF.

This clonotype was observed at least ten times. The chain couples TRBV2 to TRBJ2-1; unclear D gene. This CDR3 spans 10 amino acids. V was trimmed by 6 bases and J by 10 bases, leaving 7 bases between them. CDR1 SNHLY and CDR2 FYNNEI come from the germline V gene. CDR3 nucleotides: TGTGCCAGCAGAGGACGAGAGCAGTTCTTC. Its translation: CASRGREQFF.

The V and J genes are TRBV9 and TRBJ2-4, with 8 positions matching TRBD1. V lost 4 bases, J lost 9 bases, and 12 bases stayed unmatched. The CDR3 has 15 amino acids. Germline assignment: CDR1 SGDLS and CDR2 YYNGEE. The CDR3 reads CASSSSQGVVGIQYF. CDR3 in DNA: TGTGCCAGCAGCTCGTCACAGGGGGTTGTTGGCATTCAGTACTTC.

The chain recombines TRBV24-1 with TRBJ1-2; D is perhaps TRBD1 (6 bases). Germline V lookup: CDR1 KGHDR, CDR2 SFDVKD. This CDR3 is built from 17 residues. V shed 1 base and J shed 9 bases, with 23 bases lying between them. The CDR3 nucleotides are TGTGCCACCAGTGATTTAAGGACAGTTAGTCGAGAAGGCAGCTACACCTTC. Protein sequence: CATSDLRTVSREGSYTF.

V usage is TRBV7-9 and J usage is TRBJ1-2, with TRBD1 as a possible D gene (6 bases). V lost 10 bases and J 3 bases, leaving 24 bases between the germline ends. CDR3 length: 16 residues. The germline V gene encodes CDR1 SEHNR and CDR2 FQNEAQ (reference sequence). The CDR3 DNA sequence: TGTGCCACAGATGGGTTTCGGGCAGGGGAACACTATGGCTACACCTTC. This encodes CATDGFRAGEHYGYTF.